Listed here are 16 T cell receptor beta chains from one sample, sequenced in a study of T cell responses to AZD1222 COVID-19 vaccine. Clones were sequenced by immunoSEQ multiplex PCR, and TCRdb holds only the in-frame ones, with some missing. The sample has roughly 76,000 clones, around 86% seen once. Here the sequenced sample was peripheral blood, taken on day 0 of AZD1222 vaccination. These receptors originate from an adult in good health.

V is TRBV6-5 and J is TRBJ2-2; D unclear. This CDR3 has 12 residues. V shed 10 bases and J shed 6 bases, with 12 bases lying between them. Germline assignment: CDR1 MNHEY and CDR2 SVGAGI. The CDR3 loop is CATRLAAGELFF. In DNA form, the CDR3 reads TGTGCCACCAGGTTGGCGGCCGGGGAGCTGTTTTTT.

Points on this clone: Distinct nucleotide sequences in the sample also encode this CDR3. The V and J genes are TRBV28 and TRBJ2-7, with D tentatively TRBD2 (5 bases). The germline CDR1 and CDR2 sequences are MDHEN and SYDVKM. This CDR3 is built from 12 residues. V gave up 2 bases and J gave up 3 bases, with 5 bases separating them. As DNA, the CDR3 is TGTGCCAGCAGTTTACGGGGCTACGAGCAGTACTTC. It specifies CASSLRGYEQYF. Filled out from reference TRBV28 and TRBJ2-7, the complete variable domain reads DVKVTQSSRYLVKRTGEKVFLECVQDMDHENMFWYRQDPGLGLRLIYFSYDVKMKEKGDIPEGYSVSREKKERFSLILESASTNQTSMYLCASSLRGYEQYFGPGTRLTVT.

This clone was detected only once. V usage is TRBV1 and J usage is TRBJ2-1; the table's D call TRBD2 went unverified against the DNA. TRBV1 is termed a pseudogene. CDR3 size: 15 residues. The CDR3 reads CTSTGAGWAYNEQFF. The CDR3 DNA is TGCACCAGCACAGGAGCGGGGTGGGCCTACAATGAGCAGTTCTTC.

This clone was seen once. V gene TRBV19 combines with J gene TRBJ1-5; 7 positions agree with TRBD1. The germline gives CDR1 LNHDA, CDR2 SQIVND (reference sequence). The CDR3 is 15 residues long. V dropped 0 bases and J dropped 4; count of bases not matched to a gene: 3. The CDR3 loop is CASSIDAGGNQPQHF. CDR3 in DNA: TGTGCCAGTAGTATAGATGCAGGGGGGAATCAGCCCCAGCATTTT. Complete variable domain (other parts from reference TRBV19 and TRBJ1-5): DGGITQSPKYLFRKEGQNVTLSCEQNLNHDAMYWYRQDPGQGLRLIYYSQIVNDFQKGDIAEGYSVSREKKESFPLTVTSAQKNPTAFYLCASSIDAGGNQPQHFGDGTRLSIL.

The chain is built from TRBV28 and TRBJ1-2; possibly TRBD1 for D (6 bases). Germline V gene data show CDR1 as MDHEN and CDR2 as SYDVKM. The CDR3 covers 14 residues. Deletions cut 3 bases from V and 0 bases from J, with 8 bases between. The CDR3 region is CASSFRGSNYGYTF. The DNA of the CDR3 is TGTGCCAGCAGTTTCAGGGGCTCTAACTATGGCTACACCTTC.

CDR3 DNA: TGCGCCAGCATGGAGCGGGAGGGGGGCACAGATACGCAGTATTTT. Its translation: CASMEREGGTDTQYF. This rearrangement joins TRBV5-1 to TRBJ2-3; 10 bases agree with TRBD2. V lost 6 bases to trimming and J lost 1 base; unmatched junction nucleotides: 5. The germline V gene has CDR1 SGHRS and CDR2 YFSETQ. The CDR3 has 15 residues.

The chain couples TRBV4-3 to TRBJ1-2; D is ambiguous. CDR3 length equals 17 residues. The germline V gene has CDR1 LGHNA and CDR2 YSLEER. The V and J ends lost 3 bases and 0 bases respectively, with 17 bases between them. DNA for the CDR3: TGCGCCAGCAGCCAGCTCGTGACGGCCGGAGCTAACTATGGCTACACCTTC. As protein: CASSQLVTAGANYGYTF.

V gene TRBV5-1 combines with J gene TRBJ2-1, with 9 bases aligning to TRBD1. Trimming cost V 4 bases and J 10 bases; bases outside gene matches: 9. Germline lookup yields CDR1 SGHRS and CDR2 YFSETQ. The CDR3 totals 14 residues. As DNA, the CDR3 is TGCGCCAGCAGCCCAGGGACAGGGCGGGGAGAGCAGTTCTTC. This codes for CASSPGTGRGEQFF.

This clone was seen a single time. The gene calls are TRBV7-8 and TRBJ2-5; 12 bases match TRBD1. The CDR3 sequence is 17 residues long. V lost 5 bases to trimming and J lost 5 bases; unmatched junction nucleotides: 12. Germline CDR1 and CDR2: SGHVS and FQNEAQ. This CDR3 reads CASSQLPGQGAGETQYF. The CDR3 region has the DNA TGTGCCAGCAGCCAACTTCCGGGACAGGGGGCTGGTGAGACCCAGTACTTC. The whole variable domain, remainder taken from reference TRBV7-8 and TRBJ2-5, is GAGVSQSPRYKVAKRGQDVALRCDPISGHVSLFWYQQALGQGPEFLTYFQNEAQLDKSGLPSDRFFAERPEGSVSTLKIQRTQQEDSAVYLCASSQLPGQGAGETQYFGPGTRLLVL.

The J gene is TRBJ2-7, the V gene TRBV16, with D perhaps matching TRBD2 (5 bases). V gave up 4 bases and J gave up 6 bases, with 13 bases separating them. The V gene's germline CDR1 is KGHSY and CDR2 FQNENV. The CDR3 covers 13 residues. DNA of the CDR3: TGTGCCAGCAGCCTCTCACGAGGGATCGAGCAGTACTTC. Translating gives CASSLSRGIEQYF.

V usage is TRBV5-1 and J usage is TRBJ1-1; no clear D gene. Trimming took 0 bases from V and 1 from J, leaving 7 bases between them. The CDR3 length is 14 residues. Germline V gene data show CDR1 as SGHRS and CDR2 as YFSETQ. The CDR3: CASSLDGRNTEAFF. CDR3 DNA sequence: TGCGCCAGCAGCTTGGATGGCAGGAACACTGAAGCTTTCTTT.

The chain has TRBV5-1 and TRBJ1-2, with TRBD1 matching over 7 bases. Germline V gene lookup returns CDR1 SGHRS and CDR2 YFSETQ. Trimming took 2 bases from V and 7 from J; bases not matched to a gene: 8. The CDR3 is 14 residues long. CDR3 residues: CASSLLGQDGGYTF. CDR3 bases: TGCGCCAGCAGCTTACTCGGACAGGACGGTGGCTACACCTTC.

The V call is TRBV28, the J call TRBJ1-2, with D possibly being TRBD1 (6 bases). Trimming pared 5 bases from V and 2 bases from J, leaving 9 bases between. Germline V lookup: CDR1 MDHEN, CDR2 SYDVKM. The CDR3 covers 13 residues. CDR3 sequence: CASSRDTNYGYTF. The CDR3 nucleotides are TGTGCCAGCAGTCGGGACACCAACTATGGCTACACCTTC.

The chain recombines TRBV15 with TRBJ2-2, with D unclear. With 0 bases removed from V and 3 bases from J, the gap between germline ends came to 14 bases. This CDR3 has 17 amino acids. In germline, CDR1 is LNHNV, CDR2 YYDKDF (reference sequence). CDR3 region: CATSRDLGSSHTGELFF. Written as DNA, the CDR3 is TGTGCCACCAGCAGAGATCTCGGCAGCTCCCACACCGGGGAGCTGTTTTTT.

This clone appeared a single time. The chain uses TRBV7-2 and TRBJ2-3; no clear D gene. The V gene's germline CDR1 is SGHTA and CDR2 FQGNSA. Between the trimmed V and J ends, which lost 4 bases and 0 bases, there was a span of 8 bases. This CDR3 contains 14 residues. The CDR3 region is CASSWASSTDTQYF. CDR3 in DNA: TGTGCCAGCAGCTGGGCGAGTAGCACAGATACGCAGTATTTT.

The chain uses TRBV7-2 and TRBJ2-5; 7 nucleotides align to TRBD2. The CDR3 is 18 amino acids. The J segment lost 5 bases and the V segment lost 5 bases, leaving 20 bases of the junction unmatched. Germline values: CDR1 SGHTA, CDR2 FQGNSA. CDR3 amino acids: CASSQGVGTTPVGETQYF. In DNA, the CDR3 is TGTGCCAGCAGCCAAGGGGTTGGGACTACGCCTGTGGGGGAGACCCAGTACTTC. Complete variable domain (other parts from reference TRBV7-2 and TRBJ2-5): GAGVSQSPSNKVTEKGKDVELRCDPISGHTALYWYRQSLGQGLEFLIYFQGNSAPDKSGLPSDRFSAERTGGSVSTLTIQRTQQEDSAVYLCASSQGVGTTPVGETQYFGPGTRLLVL.